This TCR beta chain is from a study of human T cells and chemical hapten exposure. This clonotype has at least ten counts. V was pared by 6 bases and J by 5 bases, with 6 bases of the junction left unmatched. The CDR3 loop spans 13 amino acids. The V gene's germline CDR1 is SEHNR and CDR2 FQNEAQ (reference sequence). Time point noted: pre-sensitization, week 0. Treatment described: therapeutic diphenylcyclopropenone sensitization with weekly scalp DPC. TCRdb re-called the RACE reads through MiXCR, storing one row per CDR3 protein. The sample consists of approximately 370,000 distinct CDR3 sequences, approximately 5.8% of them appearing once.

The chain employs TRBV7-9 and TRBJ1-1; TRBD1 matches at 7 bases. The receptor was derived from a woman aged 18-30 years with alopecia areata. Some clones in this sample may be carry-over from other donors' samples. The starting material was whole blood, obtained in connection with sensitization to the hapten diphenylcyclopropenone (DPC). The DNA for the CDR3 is TGTGCCAGCAGTCCGACAGGGAAGACTGAAGCTTTCTTT. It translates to CASSPTGKTEAFF.